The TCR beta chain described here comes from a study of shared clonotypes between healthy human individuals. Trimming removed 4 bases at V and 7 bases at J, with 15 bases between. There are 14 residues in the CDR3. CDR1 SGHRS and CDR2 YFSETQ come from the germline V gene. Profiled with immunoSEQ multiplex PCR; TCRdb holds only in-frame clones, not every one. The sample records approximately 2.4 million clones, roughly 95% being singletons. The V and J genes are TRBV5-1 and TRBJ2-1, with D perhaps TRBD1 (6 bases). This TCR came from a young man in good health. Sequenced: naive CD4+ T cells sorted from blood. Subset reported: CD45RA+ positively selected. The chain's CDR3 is CASSRAGQMNEQFF. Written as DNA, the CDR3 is TGCGCCAGCAGCCGAGCAGGACAGATGAATGAGCAGTTCTTC.